This T cell receptor beta chain was profiled in a study of T cells in Graves' hyperthyroidism and ophthalmopathy (dated by TCRdb to the late 2010s). Turning to the overall study: Peripheral blood was sampled at the time of initial diagnosis, prior to any treatment. Prospective prediction of ophthalmopathy was tested in an independent validation cohort consisting of 18 hyperthyroidism patients and some 15 patients who later progressed to ophthalmopathy. Thyroid tissue and blood T-cell repertoires from about six Graves' hyperthyroidism patients were also compared in the study. To identify TCR V-J signatures that set the groups apart, the researchers used a discovery cohort of 100 patients, made up of 40 to 45 with Graves' ophthalmopathy and 57 with stable Graves' hyperthyroidism. For training and testing, the 100 or so patients in the discovery cohort were randomly divided in a 7:3 ratio. TCR Vbeta CDR3 sequencing of fewer than 150 peripheral blood samples (under 45 ophthalmopathy, 75 to 80 hyperthyroidism and around 17 progressor patients) is reported in the paper. After blood sampling, hyperthyroidism patients were treated with methimazole at a starting dose of 30 mg daily, and ophthalmopathy patients were treated with high-dose intravenous methylprednisolone.

This clonotype was counted ten times or more. The antigen it binds to is not known. Base qualities are not at hand, and no much larger clone is one base apart. A patient counted as having stable Graves' hyperthyroidism if no progression to ophthalmopathy occurred over 18 months of follow-up. Hyperthyroidism patients were newly diagnosed, had a disease duration of under 2 months, and were aged 18 to 65 years. Exclusion was applied to patients with uncontrolled infections, other autoimmune diseases, pregnancy or lactation. Diagnoses were based on clinical symptoms, serum thyroxine and TRAb, thyroid ultrasound and orbital computed tomography. PBMCs were separated from roughly 10 ml of fresh peripheral blood using Ficoll-Paque density gradient centrifugation. Trizol reagent was used to extract total RNA, and RNA quality was then checked on an Agilent 2100 Bioanalyzer. The CDR3 holds 15 amino acids from the cysteine to the phenylalanine. The sequence is cut down to CDR3 DNA, 45 bases in frame from base 1. The germline V gene gives CDR1 as WSHSY and CDR2 as SAAADI. V was cut back by 6 bases and J by 0 bases, leaving a gap of 11 bases between them.

Findings and caveats that apply to the study as a whole: A model built on a 13 V-J signature distinguished ophthalmopathy from stable hyperthyroidism, reaching around 90% sensitivity and about 81% specificity in cross-validation and 80%/75% in testing. In validation, the model predicted progression to ophthalmopathy with approximately 71% sensitivity and approximately 72% specificity, a median of about six months before onset. Sample size was not statistically predetermined, and investigators were not blinded to group allocation. Most expanded thyroid clonotypes (frequency above 0.001) were also detected in blood, suggesting blood repertoires may reflect thyroid immune responses.

The TCR beta CDR3 regions were amplified from RNA transcripts. For the first round of RT-PCR on the TCR CDR3, the HTBI primer set was used together with the Qiagen OneStep RT-PCR kit. The libraries were constructed in a second round of multiplex PCR and then size-selected and purified. Paired-end sequencing of the libraries was performed with 100 bp reads on an Illumina HiSeq2000. Concerning the study's data processing: SOAPnuke was used to process the raw data, throwing out any read that contained adapters or uncalled bases, had a mean Phred below 15, or lacked an exact constant-primer or identifier match. High-quality paired reads were merged with COPE v1.2.5, and unique nucleotide sequences were defined as clonotypes. MiTCR v1.1 was used to align clonotypes to the IMGT TRBV, TRBD and TRBJ reference segments. The analysis was restricted to V-J combinations with a frequency above 0.0001, which together covered 99% to 99.2% of the repertoires. A TCS score was defined as the ratio between F50 (clonal expansion) and ExV (chaos), using BLOSUM62-based TCRdist between CDR3 peptides within each V-J. Welch's t-statistics and random forest reduced roughly 500 V-J features to 13, which were used in a naive Bayes classifier (R e1071). The raw public data were reprocessed by TCRdb itself: fastp quality trimming at Q25, MiXCR clonotype calling, in-frame beta chains only. Every distinct CDR3 protein forms one entry, paired with its most common genes and DNA. The V and J calls, along with clone size, are taken from TCRdb and not from the paper's own processing. This sample comprises hundreds of thousands of distinct CDR3 sequences, approximately 15% of them detected only once. The top ten clonotypes cover about 9.4% of the sample.

This sequence was found in a woman aged 18-29 years with Graves' hyperthyroidism. Sequenced material: blood. This sequence uses TRBV10-2 and TRBJ2-2; the D segment could be TRBD1, given 5 matching bases. The CDR3 reads as follows: CASRSTATNTGELFF. The DNA reads TGCGCCAGCAGGTCGACAGCGACGAACACCGGGGAGCTGTTTTTT.